Listed here are 7 T cell receptor beta chains from one sample, sequenced in a study of cytomegalovirus exposure and HLA in healthy donors. The PCR used 60 Vbeta and 13 Jbeta primers. The data were produced by immunoSEQ multiplex PCR, yet TCRdb's version contains in-frame clones alone and is incomplete. The sample lists 90,000 to 140,000 clones, around four fifths seen once, with 7.5% to 10% in the top ten. Sequenced input: PBMCs. The receptors were sampled from a woman aged 40 to 50 in good health and CMV-seropositive.

The J gene is TRBJ2-2, the V gene TRBV28; D is possibly TRBD1 (6 bases). The germline V gene has CDR1 MDHEN and CDR2 SYDVKM. This CDR3 has 16 amino acids. Trimming pared 4 bases from V and 3 bases from J, leaving 15 bases between. The CDR3 region is CASSSPGAGDTGELFF. DNA for the CDR3: TGTGCCAGCAGTTCCCCCGGGGCAGGGGACACCGGGGAGCTGTTTTTT.

The rearrangement joins TRBV7-8 to TRBJ1-1; unclear D gene. Germline CDR1 SGHVS, CDR2 FQNEAQ. This CDR3 has 17 amino acids. Trimming stripped 2 bases from V and 4 bases from J, with 20 bases between. CDR3 in DNA: TGTGCCAGCAGCTTACATGTCCCGGGCCCTGGGAGCACTGAAGCTTTCTTT. Translation: CASSLHVPGPGSTEAFF.

The chain combines TRBV7-8 with TRBJ2-7; D is uncertain. CDR1 is SGHVS and CDR2 is FQNEAQ in the germline V gene. V lost 1 base and J 4 bases, leaving 14 bases between the germline ends. The CDR3 is 15 residues long. CDR3 region: CASSLDWRSSYEQYF. For the CDR3, the DNA is TGTGCCAGCAGCTTAGATTGGCGGTCCTCTTACGAGCAGTACTTC. Filled out from reference TRBV7-8 and TRBJ2-7, the complete variable domain reads GAGVSQSPRYKVAKRGQDVALRCDPISGHVSLFWYQQALGQGPEFLTYFQNEAQLDKSGLPSDRFFAERPEGSVSTLKIQRTQQEDSAVYLCASSLDWRSSYEQYFGPGTRLTVT.

This chain's CDR3 is CASSVEPRRAADTQYF. The CDR3 coding sequence is TGTGCCAGCAGCGTAGAACCAAGGAGGGCGGCAGATACGCAGTATTTT. The chain combines TRBV9 with TRBJ2-3, with D possibly TRBD2 on 6 matching bases. CDR3 length: 16 amino acids. Trimming shortened V by 0 bases and J by 4 bases, and 15 bases separated the two germline ends. Germline-derived CDR1 and CDR2 are SGDLS and YYNGEE.

The J gene is TRBJ2-6, the V gene TRBV4-1, with 7 bases that match TRBD2. With 0 bases clipped from V and 2 bases from J, the junction kept 1 base outside the gene matches. Per germline, CDR1 MGHRA and CDR2 YSYEKL. There are 16 residues in the CDR3. The CDR3 nucleotides read TGCGCCAGCAGCCAAGATCGGGGGGCTGGGGCCAACGTCCTGACTTTC. Encoded protein: CASSQDRGAGANVLTF.

This sequence joins TRBV18 and TRBJ2-3, with TRBD2 identical over 11 bases. Germline V gene data show CDR1 as KGHSH and CDR2 as LQKENI. V gave up 0 bases and J gave up 0 bases; unmatched junction bases: 2. This CDR3 contains 17 residues. The CDR3 sequence: CASSPPGTSGSTDTQYF. In DNA, the CDR3 is TGTGCCAGCTCACCACCGGGGACTAGCGGTAGCACAGATACGCAGTATTTT. The entire variable domain, with the rest obtained from reference TRBV18 and TRBJ2-3, is as follows: NAGVMQNPRHLVRRRGQEARLRCSPMKGHSHVYWYRQLPEEGLKFMVYLQKENIIDESGMPKERFSAEFPKEGPSILRIQQVVRGDSAAYFCASSPPGTSGSTDTQYFGPGTRLTVL.

The genes are TRBV5-6 and TRBJ2-7; D might be TRBD1 (5 bases). The CDR3 covers 16 residues. Germline V CDR1 and CDR2: SGHDT, YYEEEE. The germline V and J ends were trimmed by 6 bases and 0 bases, with 19 bases remaining between them. CDR3 in amino acids: CASTPLTTGSSYEQYF. The CDR3 coding sequence is TGTGCCAGCACCCCTCTGACAACAGGCAGCTCCTACGAGCAGTACTTC.